This record covers a single TCR beta chain. In its sample, this clonotype was seen a few times. Its cognate antigen has yet to be identified. The record has no base qualities; no much larger clone is one base away. The sample is drawn from a study of post-analysis software for immune sequencing data (dated by TCRdb to the mid-2010s). Regarding the research as a whole: The recorded disease courses included relapsing-remitting, secondary progressive and progressive-relapsing multiple sclerosis, and some patients had no subtype annotation. Patient repertoires were compared against roughly 10 previously published healthy control repertoires from donors aged roughly 6 to 27 years. A subset of samples was prepared in parallel using single-end sample barcoding, then pooled and co-amplified after Illumina adapter ligation. The study at large found these results: A handful of TRBV segments, including TRBV5-6, TRBV5-1 and TRBV20-1, were significantly more frequent in patients than controls. Compared with controls, multiple sclerosis patients had significantly lower normalized Chao1 diversity, a finding suggesting substantial peripheral T-cell clonal expansion. The control group was slightly older than the multiple sclerosis patient group. Strong co-clustering of samples prepared in the same batch was shown by direct clustering with F measure, prompting a batch-effect correction.

To demonstrate the VDJtools post-analysis software, the study profiled TCR beta repertoires from the peripheral blood of about 13 young patients with multiple sclerosis. The patients with multiple sclerosis were children and adolescents between 6 and 15 years of age. The library was built by means of PCR. The sequencer listed for this sample is Illumina HiSeq 2500. Unique molecular identifiers were incorporated into TCR beta cDNA libraries to reduce PCR and sequencing biases. Per 1 to 10 million input T cells, roughly 500,000 cDNA molecules were obtained, such that each molecule approximated one T cell. The patient libraries were prepared and sequenced using the same protocol as the earlier healthy control dataset. Samples belonging to the same batch were prepared together, multiplexed and sequenced on a shared HiSeq lane. Concerning the study's data processing: MIGEC handled the raw barcoded reads, throwing out single-read molecular identifier groups before consensus assembly and CDR3 extraction. VDJtools was used for post-analysis of the clonotype tables, and diversity was normalized by down-sampling every dataset to the size of the smallest sample. To correct batch-related cross-sample contamination, repertoire overlap clustering matched CDR3 amino acid sequences but not nucleotide sequences. TCRdb itself trimmed the public reads at Q25 with fastp, ran MiXCR and retained productive beta chains. Rows are combined by CDR3 protein, so each entry shows the most common genes and DNA. TCRdb, not the authors, supplied the V and J calls. This sample holds almost 700,000 distinct CDR3 sequences; about 60% were observed only once. Together, the top ten hold approximately 10% of the sample.

The CDR3, cysteine through phenylalanine, is 15 amino acids long. Only the CDR3 region is kept as DNA, spanning 45 bases read in frame from base 1. CDR1 and CDR2, per the germline V gene (reference sequence), are SEHNR and FQNEAQ. Deletion took 6 bases off V and 0 bases off J, with a span of 12 bases between the germline ends. Material: blood. This TCR came from a girl aged 2 to 10 with multiple sclerosis. This chain joins TRBV7-9 to TRBJ2-1; matching of 6 bases hints at TRBD1 as the D gene. The CDR3 in this case is CASSPQGSSYNEQFF. DNA sequence: TGTGCCAGCAGTCCTCAGGGGAGCTCCTACAATGAGCAGTTCTTC. The full variable domain, completed from the reference TRBV7-9 and TRBJ2-1 proteins outside the CDR3, reads DTGVSQNPRHKITKRGQNVTFRCDPISEHNRLYWYRQTLGQGPEFLTYFQNEAQLEKSRLLSDRFSAERPKGSFSTLEIQRTEQGDSAMYLCASSPQGSSYNEQFFGPGTRLTVL.